Listed below are T cell receptor beta chains from one sample, sequenced in a study of blood T cell repertoires in COVID-19. Data came from immunoSEQ multiplex PCR; TCRdb stores just in-frame clones and leaves some out. The sample carries about 250,000 clones, approximately 90% recorded once. The sequenced sample was PBMCs or T cells enriched from blood (not recorded which). The origin of the receptors is a man aged 35-49 years who had recovered from COVID-19. Both conserved end residues are trimmed from each CDR3.

j_gene	v_gene	CDR3aa
TRBJ2-3	TRBV7-2	ASSFSMLGTDTQY
TRBJ1-4	TRBV6-5	ASSYPGSREKLF
TRBJ1-2	TRBV5-5	ASSLGGGPGDGYT
TRBJ1-1	TRBV11-2	ASSLNYRGHGEAF
TRBJ2-7	TRBV7-2	ASSLDRGAGEQY
TRBJ1-5	TRBV28	ASSPTYSNQPQH
TRBJ1-6	TRBV4-3	ASSQAPPGQGDSPLH
TRBJ1-2	TRBV4-1	ASSLDLGQIDGYT
TRBJ1-6	TRBV6-5	ASSSPRGNSPLH
TRBJ2-5	TRBV11-3	ASSLDGGREETQY
TRBJ2-7	TRBV30	AWTGTRSSYEQY
TRBJ2-7	TRBV9	ASSVASGGPYEQY
TRBJ2-1	TRBV19	ASRGHNEQF
TRBJ1-5	TRBV19	ASSMPPGTGIRQPQH
TRBJ1-2	TRBV9	ASSSIPDGSAGSYT
TRBJ2-1	TRBV18	ASSPRGQGASGEQF
TRBJ1-1	TRBV11-3	ASSLELDTEAF
TRBJ1-2	TRBV12-3/TRBV12-4	ASSLWTGINT
TRBJ2-5	TRBV10-3	AISEPWAGDKETQY
TRBJ1-2	TRBV28	ASSFPDRGSGYT
TRBJ1-5	TRBV18	ASSDEGQNYQPQH
TRBJ2-7	TRBV5-1	ASSLGIKPGQGVEQY
TRBJ2-7	TRBV6-1	ASSEPGLAVTYEQY
TRBJ1-1	TRBV7-9	ASSLVYQGAIWTEAF